The present entry profiles one T cell receptor (beta chain) with its context. This entry is derived from a study of blood T cell repertoires in COVID-19. Study information: Whether acute or convalescent, the COVID-19 samples came from the United States, Italy and Spain. Sample material is recorded as cDNA or gDNA derived from T cells, B-cell-depleted T cells, or PBMCs.

Authors' data handling: Researchers report that nucleated cell counts were estimated from reference gene primer amplification. The data were produced by immunoSEQ multiplex PCR, yet TCRdb's version contains in-frame clones alone and is incomplete. V, J and clone size are taken as reported in that table, and D and trimming were inferred from the DNA itself. The repertoire holds around 70,000 clones, with 79% as singletons. The sample consisted of peripheral blood. The TCR was taken from a man between 60 and 75 years old with active or convalescent COVID-19.

The CDR3 region has the DNA TGCAGTGCTAGAGGACAGACTGAAGCTTTCTTT. This sequence encodes CSARGQTEAFF. The V call is TRBV20-1, the J call TRBJ1-1; weak D call: TRBD1 (5 bases). Germline assignment: CDR1 DFQATT and CDR2 SNEGSKA (reference sequence). The CDR3 has 11 residues. Trimming shortened V by 1 base and J by 5 bases, and 5 bases separated the two germline ends.